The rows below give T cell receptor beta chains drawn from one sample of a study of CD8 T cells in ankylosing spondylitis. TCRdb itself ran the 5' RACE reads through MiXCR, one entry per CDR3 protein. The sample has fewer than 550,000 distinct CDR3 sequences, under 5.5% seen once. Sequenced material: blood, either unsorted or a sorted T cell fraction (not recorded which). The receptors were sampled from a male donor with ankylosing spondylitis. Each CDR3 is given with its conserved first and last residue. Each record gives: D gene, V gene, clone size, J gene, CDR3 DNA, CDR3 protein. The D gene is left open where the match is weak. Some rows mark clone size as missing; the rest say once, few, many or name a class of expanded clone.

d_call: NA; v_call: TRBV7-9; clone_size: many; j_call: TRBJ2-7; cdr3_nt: TGTGCCTCCCAGCTCGACAGCTGGGCCTACGAGCAGTACTTC; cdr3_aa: CASQLDSWAYEQYF
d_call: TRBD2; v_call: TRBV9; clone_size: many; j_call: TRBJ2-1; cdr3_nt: TGTGCCAGCAGCGTAGGGCTAGCGGGAGCCCCCCCCTACAATGAGCAGTTCTTC; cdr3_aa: CASSVGLAGAPPYNEQFF
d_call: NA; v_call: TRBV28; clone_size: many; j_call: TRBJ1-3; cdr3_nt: TGTGCCAGCAGTTTGGAAGGAGGAGGCAGAAACACCATATATTTT; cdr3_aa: CASSLEGGGRNTIYF
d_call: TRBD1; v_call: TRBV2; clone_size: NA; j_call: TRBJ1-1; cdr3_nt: TGTGCCAGCAGTGTACAGGGGTGGAACACTGAAGCTTTCTTT; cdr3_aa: CASSVQGWNTEAFF
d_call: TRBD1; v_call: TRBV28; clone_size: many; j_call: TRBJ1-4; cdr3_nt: TGTGCCAGCACCCCCCTTGGAGAGGGGGCGTCGATGGGGAATGAAAAACTGTTTTTT; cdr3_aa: CASTPLGEGASMGNEKLFF
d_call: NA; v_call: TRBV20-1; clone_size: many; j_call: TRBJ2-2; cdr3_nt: TGCAGTGCTAGAGTCCAACAACTGAACACCGGGGAGCTGTTTTTT; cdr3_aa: CSARVQQLNTGELFF
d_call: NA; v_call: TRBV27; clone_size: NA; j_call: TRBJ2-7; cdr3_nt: TGTGCCAGCAGTCGACCAGGGGCGGCGGGCTACGAGCAGTACTTC; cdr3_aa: CASSRPGAAGYEQYF
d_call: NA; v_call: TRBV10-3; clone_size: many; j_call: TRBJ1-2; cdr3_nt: TGTGCCATCAGTGTTCTAAGAAGGGTAGTCGGGGAGGACTATGGCTACACCTTC; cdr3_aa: CAISVLRRVVGEDYGYTF
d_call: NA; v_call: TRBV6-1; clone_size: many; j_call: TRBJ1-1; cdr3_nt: TGTGCCAGCACCGCAACGGGGGAAGCTGAAGCTTTCTTT; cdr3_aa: CASTATGEAEAFF
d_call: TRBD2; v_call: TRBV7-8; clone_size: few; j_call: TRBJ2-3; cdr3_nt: TGTGCCAGCAGCTTGCGGGGGGGGGGAGATACGCAGTATTTT; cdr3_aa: CASSLRGGGDTQYF
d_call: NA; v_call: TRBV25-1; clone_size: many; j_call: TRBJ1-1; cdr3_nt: TGTGCCAGCAGTGAATACAGAAACACTGAAGCTTTCTTT; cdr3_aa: CASSEYRNTEAFF
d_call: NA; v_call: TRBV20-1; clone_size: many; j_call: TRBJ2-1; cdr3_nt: TGCAGTGCTAGAGATAGGGAGAAGGCGGGTCCCTCCTACAATGAGCAGTTCTTC; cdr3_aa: CSARDREKAGPSYNEQFF
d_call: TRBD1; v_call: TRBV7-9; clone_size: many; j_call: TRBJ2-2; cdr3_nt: TGTGCCAGCAGCTCCCGACAGGGGCGAAGGAACACCGGGGAGCTGTTTTTT; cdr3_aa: CASSSRQGRRNTGELFF
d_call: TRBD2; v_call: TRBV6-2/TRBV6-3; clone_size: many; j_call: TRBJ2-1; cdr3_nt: TGTGCCAGCAGTTATTCCGGACTAGCGGGAGGAGGAGAGCAGTTCTTC; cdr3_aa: CASSYSGLAGGGEQFF
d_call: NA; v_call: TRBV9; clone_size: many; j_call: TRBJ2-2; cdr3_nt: TGTGCCAGCAGGAGCGGCACCGGGGAGCTGTTTTTT; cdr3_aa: CASRSGTGELFF
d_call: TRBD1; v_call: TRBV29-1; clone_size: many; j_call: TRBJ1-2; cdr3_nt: TGCAGCGTTACCCTTTCGACAGGGAACTATGGCTACACCTTC; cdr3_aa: CSVTLSTGNYGYTF
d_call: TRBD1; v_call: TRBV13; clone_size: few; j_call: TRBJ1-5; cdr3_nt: TGTGCCAGCGCTGAGGGGACAGGCAGCAATCAGCCCCAGCATTTT; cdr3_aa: CASAEGTGSNQPQHF
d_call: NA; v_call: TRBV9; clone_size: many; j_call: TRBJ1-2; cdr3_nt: TGTGCCAGCAGCGTCCGACTTAACTATGGCTACACCTTC; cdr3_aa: CASSVRLNYGYTF
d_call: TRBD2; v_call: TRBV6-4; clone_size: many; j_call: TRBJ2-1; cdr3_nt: TGTGCCAGCAGCGCCATAGCGGGAAGCTCCTACAATGAGCAGTTCTTC; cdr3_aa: CASSAIAGSSYNEQFF
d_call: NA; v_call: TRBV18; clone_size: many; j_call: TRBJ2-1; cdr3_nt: TGTGCCAGCTCACCACTTATGGGGCTAGGCAGCTCCTACAATGAGCAGTTCTTC; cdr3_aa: CASSPLMGLGSSYNEQFF
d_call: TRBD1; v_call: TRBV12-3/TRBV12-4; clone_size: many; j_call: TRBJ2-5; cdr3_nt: TGTGCCAGCAGTCCCCCCGGGACAGGGGAAGAGGGAGAGACCCAGTACTTC; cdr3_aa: CASSPPGTGEEGETQYF
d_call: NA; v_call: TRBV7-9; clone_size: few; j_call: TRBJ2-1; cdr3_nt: TGTGCCAGCAGCTTAGCGCTGGCTACCGAGCAGTTCTTC; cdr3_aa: CASSLALATEQFF
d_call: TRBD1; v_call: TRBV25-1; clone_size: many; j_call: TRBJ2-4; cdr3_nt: TGTGCCAGCAGTGAATTTGGGACAGGGGATAACATTCAGTACTTC; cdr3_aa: CASSEFGTGDNIQYF
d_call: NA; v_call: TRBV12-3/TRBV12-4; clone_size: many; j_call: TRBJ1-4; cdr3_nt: TGTGCCAGCAGTCCTGAGGGGTGGAAACTGTTTTTT; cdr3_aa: CASSPEGWKLFF
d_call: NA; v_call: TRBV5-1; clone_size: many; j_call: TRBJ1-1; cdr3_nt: TGCGCCAGCAGCTTGTACCTGGGGTCCACTGAAGCTTTCTTT; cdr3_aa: CASSLYLGSTEAFF
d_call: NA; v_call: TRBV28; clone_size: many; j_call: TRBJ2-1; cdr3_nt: TGTGCCAGCAGGATGGGGGGACGGGTTTACAATGAGCAGTTCTTC; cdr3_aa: CASRMGGRVYNEQFF
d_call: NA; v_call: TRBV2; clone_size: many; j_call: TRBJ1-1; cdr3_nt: TGTGCCAGCCGTAAAGGGATGAACACTGAAGCTTTTTTT; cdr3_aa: CASRKGMNTEAFF
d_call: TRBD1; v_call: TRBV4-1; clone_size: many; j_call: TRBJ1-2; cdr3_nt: TGCGCCAGCAGCCAATCCTATTCGACAGGGGCCGTCGGCTATGGCTACACCTTC; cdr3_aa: CASSQSYSTGAVGYGYTF
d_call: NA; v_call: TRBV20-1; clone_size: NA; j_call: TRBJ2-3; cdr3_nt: TGCCTACCCGGGGGATCCTCCACAGATACGCAGTATTTT; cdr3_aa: CLPGGSSTDTQYF
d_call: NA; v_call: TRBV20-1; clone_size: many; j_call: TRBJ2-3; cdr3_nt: TGCAGTGCTAGTTTGCGGGGGCTAGCGACAGATACGCAGTATTTT; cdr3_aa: CSASLRGLATDTQYF
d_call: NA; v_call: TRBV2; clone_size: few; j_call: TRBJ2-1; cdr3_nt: TGTGCCAGCCGGGACGTCGGTGACAATGAGCAGTTCTTC; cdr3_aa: CASRDVGDNEQFF
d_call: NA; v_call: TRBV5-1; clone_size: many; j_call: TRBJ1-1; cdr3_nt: TGCGCCAGCAGCTATGAGCGGGGAGGCACTGAAGCTTTCTTT; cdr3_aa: CASSYERGGTEAFF
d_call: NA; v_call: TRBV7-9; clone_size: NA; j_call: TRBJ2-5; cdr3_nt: TGTGCCAGCAGCCAGGCGGGGTACCAAGAGACCCAGTACTTC; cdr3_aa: CASSQAGYQETQYF
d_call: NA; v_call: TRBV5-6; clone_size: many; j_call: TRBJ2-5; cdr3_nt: TGTGCCAGCAGCAAGAACCCTACAGAGACCCAGTACTTC; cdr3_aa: CASSKNPTETQYF
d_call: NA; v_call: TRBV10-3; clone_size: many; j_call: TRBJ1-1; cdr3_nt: TGTGCCATCAGTGAACTTTTAGGAAACACTGAAGCTTTCTTT; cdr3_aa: CAISELLGNTEAFF
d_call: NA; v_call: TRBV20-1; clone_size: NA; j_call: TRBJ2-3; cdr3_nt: TGCAGTGCTCCTCCGGGACCCCCCGCTACGCAGTATTTT; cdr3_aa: CSAPPGPPATQYF
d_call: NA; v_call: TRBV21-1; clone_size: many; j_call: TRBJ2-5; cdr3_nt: TGTGCCAGCAAAGGAGGCGGGGAGACCCAGTACTTC; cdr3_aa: CASKGGGETQYF
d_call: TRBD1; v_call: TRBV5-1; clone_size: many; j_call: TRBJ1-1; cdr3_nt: TGCGCCACCTCCTTCAGACAGGGAACGAACACTGAAGCTTTCTTT; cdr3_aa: CATSFRQGTNTEAFF
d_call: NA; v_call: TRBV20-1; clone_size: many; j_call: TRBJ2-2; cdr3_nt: TGCAGTGCCGGTCGTCCCACCGGGGAGCTGTTTTTT; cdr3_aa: CSAGRPTGELFF
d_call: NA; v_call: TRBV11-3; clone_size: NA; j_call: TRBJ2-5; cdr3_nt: TGTGCCAGCAGCTTAGATGGGCGGGGACAAGAGACCCAGTACTTC; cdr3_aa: CASSLDGRGQETQYF
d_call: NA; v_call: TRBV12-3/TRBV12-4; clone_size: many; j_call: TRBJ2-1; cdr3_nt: TGTGCCAGCAGTTTATCCGGGTTCGACAATGAGCAGTTCTTC; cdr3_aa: CASSLSGFDNEQFF
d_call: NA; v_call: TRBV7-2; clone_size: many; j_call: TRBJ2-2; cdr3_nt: TGTGCCAGCAGCTTATTCGCAGGGACCTCCGGGGAGCTGTTTTTT; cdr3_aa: CASSLFAGTSGELFF